The clone carrying this TCR beta chain was seen many times. Antigen unknown. 5'RACE with constant-segment primers yielded barcoded, UMI-tagged TCR alpha and TCR beta cDNA libraries. One entry per CDR3 protein results from TCRdb running MiXCR on the 5' RACE reads. Seen here are 350,000 to 450,000 distinct CDR3 sequences, 25% to 30% observed once, and the top ten hold about 14%. The data were taken from a study of T-cell memory formation after mild COVID-19. Study findings and constraints: Cross-reactive memory apparently joined, as some responding clones appeared in pre-infection memory. Clones that contracted from day 15 to 85 were balanced CD4/CD8, while later expanders leaned CD4+. Day 37-peaking second-wave clones had unconfirmed SARS-CoV-2 specificity.

The CDR3 extends over 14 amino acids. V lost 1 base to trimming and J lost 1 base, with 7 bases between them. Germline loops: CDR1 SGDLS, CDR2 YYNGEE. This receptor was identified in an adult woman who had mild COVID-19 (a few samples of this study predate the infection). Cell type and time point are not known. The sequenced sample was PBMCs or a T cell subset sorted from them (not recorded which). This chain connects TRBV9 to TRBJ2-3, with a tentative D call TRBD1 (5 bases). This chain's CDR3 is CASSVMTGTDTQYF. The CDR3 DNA follows: TGTGCCAGCAGCGTAATGACAGGCACAGATACGCAGTATTTT.